Listed here are 29 T cell receptor beta chains from one sample, sequenced in a study of T cells in Graves' hyperthyroidism and ophthalmopathy. Amplification yielded TCR beta CDR3 regions, with RNA transcripts as the source. RT-PCR in the first round (using the HTBI primer set) targeted the TCR CDR3. TCRdb reprocessed the multiplex PCR reads with MiXCR, giving one entry per CDR3 protein. The profile shows around 500,000 distinct CDR3 sequences, about 15% of them singletons. Material for sequencing was blood. The receptors were gathered from a woman between 25 and 40 years old with Graves' ophthalmopathy.

This clonotype was counted a few times. V gene TRBV10-2 combines with J gene TRBJ2-3; TRBD1 might be the D (6 bases). Germline CDR1 and CDR2: WSHSY and SAAADI. V lost 11 bases to trimming and J lost 4 bases, with 10 bases between them. The CDR3 has 11 residues. This CDR3 reads CAGQLADTQYF. CDR3 nucleotides: TGCGCCGGACAGTTGGCAGATACGCAGTATTTT.

Many counts were recorded for this clonotype. The chain joins TRBV6-2 or TRBV6-3 to TRBJ2-4; 12 nucleotides align to TRBD2. The CDR3 extends over 17 amino acids. With V trimmed by 6 bases and J by 7 bases, 13 bases remained unmatched. CDR1 is MNHEY and CDR2 is SVGEGT in the germline V gene. The CDR3 loop reads CASRPTSGRLFGNIQYF. The CDR3, as DNA: TGTGCCAGCAGACCTACTAGCGGGAGGTTGTTTGGCAACATTCAGTACTTC.

Only a few counts were recorded for this clonotype. J is TRBJ2-1 and V is TRBV6-2 or TRBV6-3; D assignment may be TRBD1 or TRBD2 (5 bases each). Germline values: CDR1 MNHEY, CDR2 SVGEGT. This CDR3 spans 16 amino acids. V dropped 6 bases and J dropped 0 bases, with 15 bases sitting between them. This chain's CDR3 is CASRTTGAGSYNEQFF. The CDR3 DNA sequence: TGTGCCAGCAGAACAACCGGGGCCGGCTCCTACAATGAGCAGTTCTTC.

This clonotype was picked up many times. This sequence joins TRBV11-2 and TRBJ2-1, with TRBD2 identical over 7 bases. With V trimmed by 5 bases and J by 6 bases, 7 bases remained unmatched. The length of the CDR3 is 14 residues. The germline CDR1 and CDR2 sequences are SGHAT and FQNNGV. The CDR3 sequence is CASSPSGNRNEQFF. CDR3 sequence (DNA): TGTGCCAGCAGCCCCAGCGGGAACCGCAATGAGCAGTTCTTC.

The V call is TRBV9, the J call TRBJ2-1, with a tentative D call TRBD2 (6 bases). Trimming stripped 3 bases from V and 7 bases from J, with 20 bases between. This CDR3 has 16 amino acids. Germline assignment: CDR1 SGDLS and CDR2 YYNGEE. The DNA of the CDR3 is TGTGCCAGCAGCGGCTCCACCGGGACTCCATGGAATGAGCAGTTCTTC. Protein product: CASSGSTGTPWNEQFF.

This clonotype was recorded many times. This chain links TRBV28 with TRBJ2-1, with TRBD2 matching over 9 bases. V was clipped by 7 bases and J by 5 bases; unmatched bases: 9. In germline, CDR1 is MDHEN, CDR2 SYDVKM. The CDR3 length is 15 residues. CDR3 DNA sequence: TGTGCCAGCACTAACGGGCTAGCGGGGCACAATGAGCAGTTCTTC. This translates into CASTNGLAGHNEQFF. Looking up the rest from reference TRBV28 and TRBJ2-1 gives the full variable domain: DVKVTQSSRYLVKRTGEKVFLECVQDMDHENMFWYRQDPGLGLRLIYFSYDVKMKEKGDIPEGYSVSREKKERFSLILESASTNQTSMYLCASTNGLAGHNEQFFGPGTRLTVL.

This chain links TRBV28 with TRBJ2-4; D is uncertain. The CDR3 is 12 residues long. Germline CDR1 MDHEN, CDR2 SYDVKM. V was pared by 3 bases and J by 5 bases, with 5 bases between. The CDR3 DNA sequence: TGTGCCAGCAGTTTGGCGGAAAACATTCAGTACTTC. Translating gives CASSLAENIQYF.

The V call is TRBV7-9, the J call TRBJ2-1, with 10 bases lining up with TRBD2. Trimming cost V 5 bases and J 8 bases; bases outside gene matches: 6. The germline gives CDR1 SEHNR, CDR2 FQNEAQ (reference sequence). The CDR3 totals 14 residues. The chain's CDR3 is CASSEAGGVDEQFF. CDR3 nucleotide sequence: TGTGCCAGCAGCGAAGCGGGAGGGGTGGATGAGCAGTTCTTC.

The V call is TRBV4-1, the J call TRBJ2-3; 8 bases map to TRBD2. V lost 9 bases, J lost 5 bases, and 10 bases stayed unmatched. Germline V lookup: CDR1 MGHRA, CDR2 YSYEKL. CDR3 length: 14 amino acids. CDR3 sequence (DNA): TGCGCCAGTTCACTAGCGGAGAGTAAAGATACGCAGTATTTT. Amino acids: CASSLAESKDTQYF.

The chain combines TRBV7-9 with TRBJ2-2, with a possible D match to TRBD1 (5 bases). Germline assignment: CDR1 SEHNR and CDR2 FQNEAQ (reference sequence). This CDR3 has 13 amino acids. Trimming took off 3 bases at V and 6 bases at J, with 8 bases between the two ends. This chain's CDR3 is CASSFVQAGELFF. Here the CDR3 DNA reads TGTGCCAGCAGCTTCGTACAGGCCGGGGAGCTGTTTTTT. Variable domain in full (rest from reference TRBV7-9 and TRBJ2-2): DTGVSQNPRHKITKRGQNVTFRCDPISEHNRLYWYRQTLGQGPEFLTYFQNEAQLEKSRLLSDRFSAERPKGSFSTLEIQRTEQGDSAMYLCASSFVQAGELFFGEGSRLTVL.

This clonotype came up many times. The chain has TRBV3-1 and TRBJ2-3; 10 bases match TRBD2. Germline V lookup: CDR1 LGHDT, CDR2 YNNKEL (reference sequence). With 2 bases clipped from V and 5 bases from J, the junction kept 7 bases outside the gene matches. The CDR3 totals 16 residues. In nucleotides, the CDR3 is TGTGCCAGCAGCCAATCAGCGGGAGGGCGTATAGATACGCAGTATTTT. This gives the protein CASSQSAGGRIDTQYF.

This clonotype was seen a few times. The chain couples TRBV4-3 to TRBJ1-1; 7 nucleotides align to TRBD1. Trimming removed 0 bases from V and 3 bases from J; junction bases left unmatched: 7. This CDR3 comprises 16 residues. Per germline, CDR1 LGHNA and CDR2 YSLEER. CDR3 sequence: CASSQEGQAGYTEAFF. The DNA for the CDR3 is TGCGCCAGCAGCCAAGAAGGACAGGCCGGGTACACTGAAGCTTTCTTT.

V and J are TRBV20-1 and TRBJ2-1, with 14 bases matching TRBD2. The trim removed 0 bases at V and 7 bases at J, leaving 17 bases unmatched. The CDR3 totals 20 residues. CDR1 is DFQATT, CDR2 SNEGSKA, per germline (reference sequence). In DNA form, the CDR3 reads TGCAGTGCTAGAGATTCTGGAGGGTCGGGGACTAGCGGGAGAGGGAATGAGCAGTTCTTC. Its translation is CSARDSGGSGTSGRGNEQFF.

In this sample, this clonotype turned up many times. V usage is TRBV18 and J usage is TRBJ1-5; 9 bases are shared with TRBD1. There are 13 residues in the CDR3. After removal of 10 bases from V and 6 bases from J, the junction contained 7 bases not matched to a gene. In germline, CDR1 is KGHSH, CDR2 LQKENI. The DNA of the CDR3 is TGTGCCACCAAACAGGGGGCCGGTCAGCCCCAGCATTTT. Translated, it gives CATKQGAGQPQHF.

The rearrangement links TRBV30 to TRBJ2-7; no reliable D call. Looked up from germline, CDR1 is GTSNPN and CDR2 is SVGIG (reference sequence). V gave up 2 bases and J gave up 2 bases, with 10 bases separating them. The CDR3 sequence is 13 residues long. CDR3 amino acids: CAWSKQPAYEQYF. The DNA of the CDR3 is TGTGCCTGGAGTAAGCAACCTGCCTACGAGCAGTACTTC. The complete variable domain, with remaining parts taken from reference TRBV30 and TRBJ2-7, reads SQTIHQWPATLVQPVGSPLSLECTVEGTSNPNLYWYRQAAGRGLQLLFYSVGIGQISSEVPQNLSASRPQDRQFILSSKKLLLSDSGFYLCAWSKQPAYEQYFGPGTRLTVT.

The V gene is TRBV6-1, the J gene TRBJ2-5; D unresolved. The CDR3 runs 13 residues. From germline, CDR1 is MNHNS and CDR2 SASEGT. The V and J ends lost 2 bases and 3 bases respectively, with 7 bases between them. CDR3 residues: CASSESTKETQYF. CDR3 sequence (DNA): TGTGCCAGCAGTGAAAGTACAAAAGAGACCCAGTACTTC.

This clonotype turned up a few times. The chain is built from TRBV4-2 and TRBJ2-3, with a possible D match to TRBD2 (6 bases). Germline-derived CDR1 and CDR2 are LGHNA and YNFKEQ. Trimming removed 0 bases at V and 4 bases at J, with 8 bases between. CDR3 length: 14 residues. The CDR3 region is CASSQEGGPDTQYF. In DNA, the CDR3 is TGTGCCAGCAGCCAAGAGGGGGGACCAGATACGCAGTATTTT.

V and J are TRBV10-3 and TRBJ1-1; D might be TRBD1 (6 bases). The CDR3 sequence is 14 residues long. From germline, CDR1 is ENHRY and CDR2 SYGVKD. Trimming shortened V by 0 bases and J by 4 bases, and 9 bases separated the two germline ends. The CDR3 region is CAISESKGGTEAFF. The CDR3 DNA reads TGTGCCATCAGTGAGTCAAAAGGGGGCACTGAAGCTTTCTTT.

This clonotype came up many times. The chain carries TRBV2 and TRBJ2-1; TRBD2 matches 7 bases. CDR3 length equals 14 residues. The V segment lost 7 bases and the J segment 7 bases; nucleotides outside the gene matches: 10. Germline loops: CDR1 SNHLY, CDR2 FYNNEI. CDR3 in amino acids: CASTASGIRNEQFF. In DNA form, the CDR3 reads TGTGCCAGCACTGCAAGCGGGATAAGGAATGAGCAGTTCTTC.

This clonotype has ten or more counts. This chain connects TRBV12-3 or TRBV12-4 to TRBJ1-5, with D tentatively TRBD1 (5 bases). The CDR3 is 14 amino acids. V lost 5 bases to trimming and J lost 1 base, with 9 bases between them. CDR3 bases: TGTGCCAGCAGTCGCCAGGGAAGCAATCAGCCCCAGCATTTT. It yields the protein CASSRQGSNQPQHF.

In its sample, this clonotype was seen a few times. The rearrangement joins TRBV18 to TRBJ1-1, with 8 bases fitting TRBD1. Trimming cost V 3 bases and J 8 bases; bases outside gene matches: 2. The CDR3 is 12 amino acids. Germline V gives CDR1 KGHSH, CDR2 LQKENI. CDR3 sequence reads: CASSPNRGEAFF. CDR3 DNA: TGTGCCAGCTCACCCAACAGGGGGGAAGCTTTCTTT.

About this clonotype itself: A much larger clone sits a single nucleotide away, making a read error possible. V gene TRBV11-1 combines with J gene TRBJ2-2; D is possibly TRBD1 (6 bases). The length of the CDR3 is 15 residues. In germline, CDR1 is SGHAT, CDR2 FQDESV (reference sequence). The CDR3: CASSPDPQGTGELLF. The CDR3 DNA follows: TGCGCCAGCAGTCCCGATCCCCAGGGGACCGGGGAGCTGCTTTTT.

This rearrangement joins TRBV18 to TRBJ2-2; the match to TRBD2 covers 7 bases. J gave up 4 bases and V 3 bases, and 5 bases lay outside the gene matches. The CDR3 spans 15 residues. The germline V gene has CDR1 KGHSH and CDR2 LQKENI. The CDR3 loop reads CASSPSGLFTGELFF. In nucleotides, the CDR3 is TGTGCCAGCTCACCCTCGGGACTATTCACCGGGGAGCTGTTTTTT.

This clonotype has ten or more counts. The chain links TRBV20-1 to TRBJ1-1; D is uncertain. CDR1 and CDR2 from the germline V gene are DFQATT and SNEGSKA (reference sequence). Deletions cut 6 bases from V and 4 bases from J, with 15 bases between. The CDR3 is 13 residues long. The CDR3, as DNA: TGCAGTGCCAAGACGCCGAGGACCACTGAAGCTTTCTTT. Encoded protein: CSAKTPRTTEAFF.

Turning to this clonotype: A much larger clone differs from this one at a single base, so this may be a read error. The chain employs TRBV7-2 and TRBJ2-7; 11 bases are shared with TRBD2. The V segment lost 3 bases and the J segment 6 bases; nucleotides outside the gene matches: 7. CDR1 and CDR2 from the germline V gene are SGHTA and FQGNSA. The CDR3 totals 15 residues. The CDR3 nucleotides read TGTGCCAGCAGCTTTAACGGACTAGCGGGCTGCGAGCAGTACTTC. Its protein product is CASSFNGLAGCEQYF.

A few counts support this clonotype. The chain has TRBV6-1 and TRBJ1-2; D is uncertain. CDR1 and CDR2 from the germline V gene are MNHNS and SASEGT. Trimming cost V 6 bases and J 4 bases, with 12 bases left between them. CDR3 length equals 13 residues. The CDR3 DNA reads as TGTGCCAGCAGAACCGGACCTGCCTATGGCTACACCTTC. Encoded protein: CASRTGPAYGYTF.

The V and J genes are TRBV20-1 and TRBJ1-4; 7 nucleotides line up with TRBD1. Germline V gives CDR1 DFQATT, CDR2 SNEGSKA (reference sequence). V lost 6 bases, J lost 0 bases, and 13 bases stayed unmatched. This CDR3 comprises 17 residues. The CDR3 nucleotides are TGCAGTGCAGAGACAGGGTGGCCCTTAACAACTAATGAAAAACTGTTTTTT. This translates into CSAETGWPLTTNEKLFF.

This clonotype was counted many times. This chain connects TRBV28 to TRBJ2-7; the D gene could be TRBD1 or TRBD2 (5 bases each). The CDR3 has 16 amino acids. The V gene lost 2 bases and the J gene lost 3 bases, with 17 bases spanning the gap. From germline, CDR1 is MDHEN and CDR2 SYDVKM. In DNA, the CDR3 is TGTGCCAGCAGTTTAGCCCCCGGGACGGGGTACTACGAGCAGTACTTC. This gives the protein CASSLAPGTGYYEQYF.

This clonotype was observed a few times. This chain connects TRBV5-6 to TRBJ2-7; D gene unclear. Trimming cost V 5 bases and J 1 base, with 10 bases left between them. The CDR3 is 13 residues long. Germline CDR1 SGHDT, CDR2 YYEEEE. The CDR3: CASRRTASYEQYF. For the CDR3, the DNA is TGTGCCAGCAGGAGAACAGCTTCCTACGAGCAGTACTTC. Supplemented by reference TRBV5-6 and TRBJ2-7, the full variable domain reads DAGVTQSPTHLIKTRGQQVTLRCSPKSGHDTVSWYQQALGQGPQFIFQYYEEEERQRGNFPDRFSGHQFPNYSSELNVNALLLGDSALYLCASRRTASYEQYFGPGTRLTVT.